This T cell receptor (beta chain) originates from a study of early T cells in non-severe SARS-CoV-2 infection. For the study at large: Chains stayed unpaired after sequencing of bulk RNA from unsorted whole blood.

TCRdb itself ran the 5' RACE reads through MiXCR, one entry per CDR3 protein. The sample contains 36,000 or so distinct CDR3 sequences, about 3.9% of which appear only once. This clonotype has at least ten counts. What it recognizes is unknown. The study's findings and limits: Matching results from VDJdb favored anti-spike CD8 responses, leaving private and CD4 specificities undetected.

The sequenced sample consisted of whole blood. The sequence was collected from an adult who was a healthcare worker with PCR-confirmed SARS-CoV-2 infection or an uninfected control (not recorded which).

CDR3 amino acids: CASSQGPQGGGNEQFF. As DNA, the CDR3 is TGTGCCAGCAGCCAAGGGCCCCAGGGGGGAGGCAATGAGCAGTTCTTC. The rearrangement links TRBV4-2 to TRBJ2-1, with D tentatively TRBD1 (7 bases). This CDR3 comprises 16 residues. Germline values: CDR1 LGHNA, CDR2 YNFKEQ. V lost 1 base to trimming and J lost 6 bases, with 16 bases between them.